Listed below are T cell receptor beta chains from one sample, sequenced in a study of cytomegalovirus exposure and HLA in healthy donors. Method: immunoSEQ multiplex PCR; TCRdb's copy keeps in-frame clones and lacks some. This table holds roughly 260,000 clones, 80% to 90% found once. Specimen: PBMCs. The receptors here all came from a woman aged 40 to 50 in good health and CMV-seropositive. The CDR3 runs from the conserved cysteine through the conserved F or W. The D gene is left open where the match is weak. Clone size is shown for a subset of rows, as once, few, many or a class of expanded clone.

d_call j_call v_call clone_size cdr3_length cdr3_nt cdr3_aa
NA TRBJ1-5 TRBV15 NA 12 TGTGCCACCAGCCCCTTTCATCAGCCCCAGCATTTT CATSPFHQPQHF
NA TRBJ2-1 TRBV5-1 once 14 TGCGCCAGCAGCTCGGGACTTGGAGGGAATGAGCAGTTCTTC CASSSGLGGNEQFF
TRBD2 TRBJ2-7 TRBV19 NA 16 TGTGCCAGTAGTTCGAGCGGGAGGGCCTTTACCCACGAGCAGTACTTC CASSSSGRAFTHEQYF
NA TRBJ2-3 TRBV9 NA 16 TGTGCCAGCAGCGCACACCCTAGGTCCGGCACAGATACGCAGTATTTT CASSAHPRSGTDTQYF
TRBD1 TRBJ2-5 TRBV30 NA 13 TGTGCCTGGACCCCGACAGGGGAAGAGACCCAGTACTTC CAWTPTGEETQYF
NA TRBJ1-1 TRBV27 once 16 TGTGCCAGCCAGTTTAGGAGGAACCCCATGAACACTGAAGCTTTCTTT CASQFRRNPMNTEAFF
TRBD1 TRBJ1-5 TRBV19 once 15 TGTGCCAGTAGTCAGGACAGGGGAGGCAATCAGCCCCAGCATTTT CASSQDRGGNQPQHF
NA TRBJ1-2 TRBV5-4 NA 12 TGTGCCAGCAGCACGGGGGGAGATGGCTACACCTTC CASSTGGDGYTF
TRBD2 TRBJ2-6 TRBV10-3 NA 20 TGTGCCATCAGTGAGTCCCCGACTAGCGGGGTGAGCTCTGGGGCCAACGTCCTGACTTTC CAISESPTSGVSSGANVLTF
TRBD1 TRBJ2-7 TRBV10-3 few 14 TGTGCCATCAGTGAGCAGGGGGCAGGCTACGAGCAGTACTTC CAISEQGAGYEQYF
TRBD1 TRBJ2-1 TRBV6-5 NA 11 TGTGCCAGCAGGTCACAGGGGGAGCAGTTCTTC CASRSQGEQFF
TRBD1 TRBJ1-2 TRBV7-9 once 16 TGTGCCAGCAGCTCGGCGGGGGACAGGGCTAACTATGGCTACACCTTC CASSSAGDRANYGYTF
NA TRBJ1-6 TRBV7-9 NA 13 TGTGCCAGCAGCTTCCAGTATAATTCACCCCTCCACTTT CASSFQYNSPLHF
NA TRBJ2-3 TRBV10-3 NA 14 TGTGCCATCGGGTACGACAGCGGGACAGATACGCAGTATTTT CAIGYDSGTDTQYF
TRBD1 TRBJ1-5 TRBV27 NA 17 TGTGCCAGCAGTTTAAGGGGGACAGGGGGCGGTAATCAGCCCCAGCATTTT CASSLRGTGGGNQPQHF
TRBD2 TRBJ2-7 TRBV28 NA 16 TGTGCCAGCAGACCCTCGACTAGCGGGAGTCCCCACGAGCAGTACTTC CASRPSTSGSPHEQYF
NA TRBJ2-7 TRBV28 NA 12 TGTGCCAGCAGTTTGAGGGGGTACGAGCAGTACTTC CASSLRGYEQYF
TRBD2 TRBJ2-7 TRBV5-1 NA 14 TGCGCCAGCACCTGGACTAGCGGGAGAAGCGAGCAGTACTTC CASTWTSGRSEQYF
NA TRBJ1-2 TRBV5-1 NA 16 TGCGCCAGCAGCTTGGAAAGTGGGGCAGGCAGCTATGGCTACACCTTC CASSLESGAGSYGYTF
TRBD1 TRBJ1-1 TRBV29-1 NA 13 TGCAGCGTTCGACAGGGCAGCAACACTGAAGCTTTCTTT CSVRQGSNTEAFF
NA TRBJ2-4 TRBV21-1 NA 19 TGTGCCAGCAGCAAGACCAGGACAGGGAATTGTTTGCCCAAAAACATTCAGTACTTC CASSKTRTGNCLPKNIQYF
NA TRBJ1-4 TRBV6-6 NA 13 TGTGCCAGCAGTTACCGAAGCGGTGAAAAACTGTTTTTT CASSYRSGEKLFF
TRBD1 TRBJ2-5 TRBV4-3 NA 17 TGCGCCAGCAGCCAAGGGACAGGGGGTCCGTACCAAGAGACCCAGTACTTC CASSQGTGGPYQETQYF
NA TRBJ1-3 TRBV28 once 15 TGTGCCAGCAGTTTATACGGGGGGCTCGGAAACACCATATATTTT CASSLYGGLGNTIYF
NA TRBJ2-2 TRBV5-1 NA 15 TGCGCCAGCAGCTTGGCGTTAGCGAGTGCCGGGGAGCTGTTTTTT CASSLALASAGELFF
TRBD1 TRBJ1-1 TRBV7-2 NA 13 TGTGCCAGCAGCCGGGACAGGGCTGATGAAGCTTTCTTT CASSRDRADEAFF
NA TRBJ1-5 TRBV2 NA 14 TGTGCCAGCAGCGAGGGCCTCAGAGGTCAGCCCCAGCATTTT CASSEGLRGQPQHF
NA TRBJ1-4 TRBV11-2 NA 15 TGCGCCAGCAGCCCGAACAACATGGAGTCCGAAAAACTGTTTTTT CASSPNNMESEKLFF
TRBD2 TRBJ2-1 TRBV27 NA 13 TGTGCCAGCACCAATCAGCGGGGGAATGAGCAGTTCTTC CASTNQRGNEQFF
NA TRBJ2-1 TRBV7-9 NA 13 TGTGCCAGCAGCCATTATGAGCAGCGTGAGCAGTTCTTC CASSHYEQREQFF
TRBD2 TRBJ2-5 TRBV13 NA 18 TGTGCCAGCAGCTTAGTAGGGCGGGCGGGAGGGCCTAAGAAGACCCAGTACTTC CASSLVGRAGGPKKTQYF
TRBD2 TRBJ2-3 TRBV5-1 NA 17 TGCGCCAGCAGCTTGGGGGTAGCGGGAGGACTCACAGATACGCAGTATTTT CASSLGVAGGLTDTQYF
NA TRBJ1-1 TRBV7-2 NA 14 TGTGCCAGCAGCTTAAAGAACTCGAACACTGAAGCTTTCTTT CASSLKNSNTEAFF
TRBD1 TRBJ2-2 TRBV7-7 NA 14 TGTGCTACCTCGGACAGGGCAAACACCGGGGAGCTGTTTTTT CATSDRANTGELFF
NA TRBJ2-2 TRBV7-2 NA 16 TGTGCCAGCAGCTTAGGTGGGGGACTGGGGACCGGGGAGCTGTTTTTT CASSLGGGLGTGELFF
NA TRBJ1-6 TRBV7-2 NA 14 TGTGCCAGCAGCTTACAGGATTGGAATTCACCCCTCCACTTT CASSLQDWNSPLHF
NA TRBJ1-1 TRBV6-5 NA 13 TGTGCCGCCAACCGAATTGGGGGGACTGAAGCTTTCTTT CAANRIGGTEAFF
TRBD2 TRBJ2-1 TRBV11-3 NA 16 TGTGCCAGCAGCTTAACTAGCGGGGCCAACTACAATGAGCAGTTCTTC CASSLTSGANYNEQFF
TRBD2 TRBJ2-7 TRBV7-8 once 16 TGTGCCAGCAGCTTTGTGACTAGCGGGAGGGCCTACGAGCAGTACTTC CASSFVTSGRAYEQYF
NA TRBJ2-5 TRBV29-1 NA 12 TGCAGCTTCACGGGGTATTGGGAGACCCAGTACTTC CSFTGYWETQYF
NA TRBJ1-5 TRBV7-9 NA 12 TGTTCCAGCAGCTTATCGAATCAGCCCCAGCATTTT CSSSLSNQPQHF
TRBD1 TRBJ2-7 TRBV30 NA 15 TGTGCCTGGAGTCATCCGGGACAGCCCTCCTACGAGCAGTACTTC CAWSHPGQPSYEQYF
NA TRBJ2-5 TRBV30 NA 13 TGTGCCTGGAATCGGGACTCAGTGGAGACCCAGTACTTC CAWNRDSVETQYF
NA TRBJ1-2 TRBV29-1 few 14 TGCAGCGTTGAAGATCGTCGGGGTGGGCATGGCTACACCTTC CSVEDRRGGHGYTF
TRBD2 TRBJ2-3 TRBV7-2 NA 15 TGTGCCAGCAGCTTAGCGGGGAGGGTCACAGATACGCAGTATTTT CASSLAGRVTDTQYF
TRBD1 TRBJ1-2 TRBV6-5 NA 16 TGTGCCAGCAGTTACTCGACCCGGGACAGGGGGATCGGCTACACCTTC CASSYSTRDRGIGYTF
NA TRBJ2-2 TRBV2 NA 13 TGTGCCAGCAGTGAAACTAGCCCCGGGGAGCTGTTTTTT CASSETSPGELFF
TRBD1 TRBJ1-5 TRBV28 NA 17 TGTGCCAGCAGTCAAACCCGACAGGGGAGGCTAAATCAGCCCCAGCATTTT CASSQTRQGRLNQPQHF
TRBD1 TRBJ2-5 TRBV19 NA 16 TGTGCCAGTAGTCTCACGGGACAGGTACTAAAAGAGACCCAGTACTTC CASSLTGQVLKETQYF
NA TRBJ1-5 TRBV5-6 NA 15 TGTGCCAGCGCCCCGTCCAGAATTAGCAATCAGCCCCAGCATTTT CASAPSRISNQPQHF
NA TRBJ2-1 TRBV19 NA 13 TGTGCCAGTAGAACAGGGTCCTACAATGAGCAGTTCTTC CASRTGSYNEQFF
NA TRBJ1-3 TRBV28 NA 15 TGTGCCAGCAGTTCCCTGGGGGGTGGAAGAAACACCATATATTTT CASSSLGGGRNTIYF
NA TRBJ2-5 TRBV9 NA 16 TGTGCCAGCAGCGTAGGAGTCGGGAGAGGGGAGGAGACCCAGTACTTC CASSVGVGRGEETQYF